Below are 24 T cell receptor beta chains sequenced from a single sample in a study of T cell responses to AZD1222 COVID-19 vaccine. TCRdb's table, derived via immunoSEQ multiplex PCR, lists solely in-frame clones and lacks some. The sample consists of 200,000 to 250,000 clones, about 92% of them appearing once. The source was peripheral blood, collected on day 0 of MenACWY control vaccination. The receptor source for this set is an adult in good health.

J is TRBJ1-6 and V is TRBV4-1; TRBD1 matches 10 bases. Germline V gene data show CDR1 as MGHRA and CDR2 as YSYEKL. Unmatched junction bases numbered 5, after V lost 1 base and J lost 8 bases. This CDR3 is 16 amino acids long. CDR3 loop: CASSQGGQGSYSPLHF. The CDR3 nucleotides read TGCGCCAGCAGCCAAGGGGGACAGGGGTCGTATTCACCCCTCCACTTT.

This CDR3 is CASRRTGDTGNTIYF. The CDR3 DNA is TGTGCCAGCAGGCGGACAGGGGATACTGGAAACACCATATATTTT. This chain joins TRBV6-5 and TRBJ1-3; 9 bases agree with TRBD1. CDR1 and CDR2 from the germline V gene are MNHEY and SVGAGI. J was trimmed by 2 bases and V by 6 bases; bases with no gene match: 5. This CDR3 spans 15 amino acids.

This chain links TRBV30 with TRBJ1-6; no reliable D call. The germline V and J ends were trimmed by 4 bases and 0 bases, with 10 bases remaining between them. The CDR3 covers 15 residues. CDR1 is GTSNPN, CDR2 SVGIG, per germline (reference sequence). Here the CDR3 reads CAWIGRSSYNSPLHF. For the CDR3, the DNA is TGTGCCTGGATCGGTCGAAGCTCCTATAATTCACCCCTCCACTTT.

The gene calls are TRBV2 and TRBJ1-2; 8 positions match TRBD1. Unmatched junction bases numbered 6, after V lost 5 bases and J lost 4 bases. The length of the CDR3 is 14 residues. Looked up from germline, CDR1 is SNHLY and CDR2 is FYNNEI. The CDR3 sequence is CASSTGQAIYGYTF. The CDR3 DNA reads TGTGCCAGCAGTACGGGACAGGCAATCTATGGCTACACCTTC.

This chain connects TRBV27 to TRBJ1-1; TRBD1 agrees at 7 bases. The J segment lost 5 bases and the V segment lost 5 bases, leaving 11 bases of the junction unmatched. This CDR3 contains 15 residues. CDR1 is MNHEY, CDR2 SMNVEV, per germline (reference sequence). CDR3 DNA: TGTGCCAGCAGTCGGAGAATGCCAGGGGGAACTGAAGCTTTCTTT. The encoded protein is CASSRRMPGGTEAFF.

V gene TRBV10-3 combines with J gene TRBJ2-2; no definite D call. The CDR3 runs 13 residues. Trimming removed 4 bases from V and 3 bases from J, with 6 bases in between. Germline CDR1 and CDR2: ENHRY and SYGVKD. The CDR3 protein is CAISARDTGELFF. In DNA form, the CDR3 reads TGTGCCATCAGTGCTAGGGACACCGGGGAGCTGTTTTTT.

The rearrangement uses TRBV5-4 and TRBJ2-3; 12 nucleotides line up with TRBD2. The CDR3 extends over 15 amino acids. Germline V CDR1 and CDR2: SGHNT, YYREEE (reference sequence). V lost 5 bases and J lost 6; bases outside the gene matches: 7. In DNA, the CDR3 is TGTGCCAGCAGGGAAGCTAGCGGGGGGGCCGATACGCAGTATTTT. This codes for CASREASGGADTQYF.

The chain links TRBV5-4 to TRBJ1-2; D perhaps matches TRBD1 (6 bases). This CDR3 is 13 amino acids long. Germline CDR1 is SGHNT and CDR2 is YYREEE (reference sequence). Trimming stripped 0 bases from V and 6 bases from J, with 9 bases between. CDR3: CASSLAGGDGYTF. The CDR3 region has the DNA TGTGCCAGCAGCTTGGCCGGGGGCGATGGCTACACCTTC.

The rearrangement joins TRBV6-2 or TRBV6-3 to TRBJ2-5; the D gene is possibly TRBD2 (5 bases). CDR3 length: 15 residues. Germline CDR1 reads MNHEY; CDR2 reads SVGEGT. Trimming removed 0 bases at V and 5 bases at J, with 13 bases between. The CDR3 DNA is TGTGCCAGCAGTTACTCGGGCGGGCGAGGGGAGACCCAGTACTTC. It translates to CASSYSGGRGETQYF.

This clone has just a few counts. The V call is TRBV30, the J call TRBJ1-2, with D unresolved. Germline CDR1 reads GTSNPN; CDR2 reads SVGIG (reference sequence). The CDR3 totals 14 residues. The V end was cut by 3 bases, the J end by 3 bases, with 14 bases between. The CDR3 sequence is CAWSEGIGYYGYTF. CDR3 DNA sequence: TGTGCCTGGAGCGAGGGAATAGGCTACTATGGCTACACCTTC.

This clone was counted a single time. This chain joins TRBV28 and TRBJ2-7; D is uncertain. Trimming shortened V by 3 bases and J by 3 bases, and 12 bases separated the two germline ends. The CDR3 spans 14 residues. In germline, CDR1 is MDHEN, CDR2 SYDVKM. The CDR3 here is CASSFRRTLYEQYF. CDR3 nucleotides: TGTGCCAGCAGTTTCCGCAGAACCCTCTACGAGCAGTACTTC. Drawing the rest from reference TRBV28 and TRBJ2-7, the complete variable domain is DVKVTQSSRYLVKRTGEKVFLECVQDMDHENMFWYRQDPGLGLRLIYFSYDVKMKEKGDIPEGYSVSREKKERFSLILESASTNQTSMYLCASSFRRTLYEQYFGPGTRLTVT.

V is TRBV28 and J is TRBJ1-2; D is ambiguous. CDR3 length: 13 residues. The germline gives CDR1 MDHEN, CDR2 SYDVKM. Trimming stripped 5 bases from V and 1 base from J, with 8 bases between. CDR3 nucleotide sequence: TGTGCCAGCAGTGGCGGTAGTAACTATGGCTACACCTTC. Translation: CASSGGSNYGYTF.

The V gene is TRBV7-3, the J gene TRBJ1-6; D is perhaps TRBD1 (5 bases). V gave up 4 bases and J gave up 6 bases, with 10 bases separating them. Germline values: CDR1 SGHTA, CDR2 FQGTGA. The CDR3 is 14 amino acids. In nucleotides, the CDR3 is TGTGCCAGCAGCTATCAGGGTATTAATTCACCCCTCCACTTT. Translated: CASSYQGINSPLHF.

This rearrangement joins TRBV21-1 to TRBJ1-1. TRBV21-1 is reported as a pseudogene. The CDR3 loop spans 12 amino acids. The CDR3 coding sequence is TGTGCCAGCAGTCCCCTAATCACTGAAGCTTTCTTT. This codes for CASSPLITEAFF.

The V call is TRBV10-3, the J call TRBJ1-5, with TRBD1 as a possible D gene (6 bases). Trimming took 8 bases from V and 3 from J, leaving 8 bases between them. In germline, CDR1 is ENHRY, CDR2 SYGVKD. This CDR3 has 12 residues. The CDR3 nucleotides read TGTGCCATCGGGGGGCCCAATCAGCCCCAGCATTTT. It codes for CAIGGPNQPQHF.

V is TRBV5-1 and J is TRBJ1-2, with TRBD1 matching over 8 bases. The CDR3 length is 16 residues. Germline assignment: CDR1 SGHRS and CDR2 YFSETQ. Germline trimming cut 5 bases from V and 1 base from J; bases unmatched to any gene: 10. CDR3 residues: CASRPGGPLGNYGYTF. The CDR3 coding sequence is TGCGCCAGCAGACCAGGGGGCCCGTTAGGTAACTATGGCTACACCTTC.

The genes are TRBV25-1 and TRBJ1-1, with 7 nucleotides matching TRBD1. Trimming took 6 bases from V and 1 from J; bases not matched to a gene: 8. From germline, CDR1 is MGHDK and CDR2 SYGVNS. The CDR3 runs to 15 residues. The CDR3: CASSQMTGRNTEAFF. The CDR3 coding sequence is TGTGCCAGCAGCCAAATGACAGGGAGGAACACTGAAGCTTTCTTT. Complete variable domain (other parts from reference TRBV25-1 and TRBJ1-1): EADIYQTPRYLVIGTGKKITLECSQTMGHDKMYWYQQDPGMELHLIHYSYGVNSTEKGDLSSESTVSRIRTEHFPLTLESARPSHTSQYLCASSQMTGRNTEAFFGQGTRLTVV.

The gene calls are TRBV6-2 or TRBV6-3 and TRBJ2-1; D ambiguous. Trimming took off 0 bases at V and 8 bases at J, with 8 bases between the two ends. This CDR3 region has 13 residues. Germline V CDR1 and CDR2: MNHEY, SVGEGT. The CDR3 region is CASSYSQYDEQFF. CDR3 bases: TGTGCCAGCAGTTACTCGCAGTACGATGAGCAGTTCTTC.

V usage is TRBV19 and J usage is TRBJ1-5; D unresolved. V shed 4 bases and J shed 5 bases, with 12 bases lying between them. The V gene's germline CDR1 is LNHDA and CDR2 SQIVND (reference sequence). This CDR3 has 14 amino acids. CDR3 amino acids: CASSTQSRYQPQHF. CDR3 bases: TGTGCCAGTAGTACACAGTCACGATATCAGCCCCAGCATTTT.

The chain joins TRBV5-1 to TRBJ2-5; TRBD1 aligns across 8 bases. The CDR3 has 14 amino acids. V lost 3 bases, J lost 7 bases, and 8 bases stayed unmatched. CDR1 and CDR2 from the germline V gene are SGHRS and YFSETQ. DNA for the CDR3: TGCGCCAGCAGCTCCGGACAGGGAGATTGGACCCAGTACTTC. This codes for CASSSGQGDWTQYF.

This rearrangement joins TRBV6-5 to TRBJ2-7; 10 bases match TRBD2. CDR3 size: 15 residues. Germline V gives CDR1 MNHEY, CDR2 SVGAGI. Trimming took 7 bases from V and 4 from J; bases not matched to a gene: 10. In DNA form, the CDR3 reads TGTGCCAGCAACCCTAGCGGGGGAGCCGGTTACGAGCAGTACTTC. Amino acid sequence: CASNPSGGAGYEQYF.

The chain uses TRBV6-5 and TRBJ2-7; a possible D gene is TRBD1 (6 bases). The CDR3 loop spans 12 amino acids. CDR1 is MNHEY, CDR2 SVGAGI, per germline. V lost 6 bases, J lost 4 bases, and 10 bases lay in between. For the CDR3, the DNA is TGTGCCAGCAGACCAGGACAGTACGAGCAGTACTTC. Its translation: CASRPGQYEQYF.

CDR3 DNA sequence: TGTGCCAGCAAATGGTTCGGGGCTTCCCATTCACCCCTCCACTTT. Its translation is CASKWFGASHSPLHF. This chain links TRBV2 with TRBJ1-6, with D tentatively TRBD1 (5 bases). The CDR3 has 15 residues. Trimming stripped 7 bases from V and 8 bases from J, with 18 bases between. Germline assignment: CDR1 SNHLY and CDR2 FYNNEI. Full variable domain (rest looked up from reference TRBV2 and TRBJ1-6): EPEVTQTPSHQVTQMGQEVILRCVPISNHLYFYWYRQILGQKVEFLVSFYNNEISEKSEIFDDQFSVERPDGSNFTLKIRSTKLEDSAMYFCASKWFGASHSPLHFGNGTRLTVT.

This chain links TRBV5-1 with TRBJ1-3, with TRBD1 matching 7 bases. This CDR3 contains 14 residues. The V and J ends lost 1 base and 4 bases, in that order; junction bases with no gene match: 2. CDR1 and CDR2 from the germline V gene are SGHRS and YFSETQ. The CDR3 nucleotides are TGCGCCAGCAGCTTGACAGGGGACGGAAACACCATATATTTT. The encoded protein is CASSLTGDGNTIYF.